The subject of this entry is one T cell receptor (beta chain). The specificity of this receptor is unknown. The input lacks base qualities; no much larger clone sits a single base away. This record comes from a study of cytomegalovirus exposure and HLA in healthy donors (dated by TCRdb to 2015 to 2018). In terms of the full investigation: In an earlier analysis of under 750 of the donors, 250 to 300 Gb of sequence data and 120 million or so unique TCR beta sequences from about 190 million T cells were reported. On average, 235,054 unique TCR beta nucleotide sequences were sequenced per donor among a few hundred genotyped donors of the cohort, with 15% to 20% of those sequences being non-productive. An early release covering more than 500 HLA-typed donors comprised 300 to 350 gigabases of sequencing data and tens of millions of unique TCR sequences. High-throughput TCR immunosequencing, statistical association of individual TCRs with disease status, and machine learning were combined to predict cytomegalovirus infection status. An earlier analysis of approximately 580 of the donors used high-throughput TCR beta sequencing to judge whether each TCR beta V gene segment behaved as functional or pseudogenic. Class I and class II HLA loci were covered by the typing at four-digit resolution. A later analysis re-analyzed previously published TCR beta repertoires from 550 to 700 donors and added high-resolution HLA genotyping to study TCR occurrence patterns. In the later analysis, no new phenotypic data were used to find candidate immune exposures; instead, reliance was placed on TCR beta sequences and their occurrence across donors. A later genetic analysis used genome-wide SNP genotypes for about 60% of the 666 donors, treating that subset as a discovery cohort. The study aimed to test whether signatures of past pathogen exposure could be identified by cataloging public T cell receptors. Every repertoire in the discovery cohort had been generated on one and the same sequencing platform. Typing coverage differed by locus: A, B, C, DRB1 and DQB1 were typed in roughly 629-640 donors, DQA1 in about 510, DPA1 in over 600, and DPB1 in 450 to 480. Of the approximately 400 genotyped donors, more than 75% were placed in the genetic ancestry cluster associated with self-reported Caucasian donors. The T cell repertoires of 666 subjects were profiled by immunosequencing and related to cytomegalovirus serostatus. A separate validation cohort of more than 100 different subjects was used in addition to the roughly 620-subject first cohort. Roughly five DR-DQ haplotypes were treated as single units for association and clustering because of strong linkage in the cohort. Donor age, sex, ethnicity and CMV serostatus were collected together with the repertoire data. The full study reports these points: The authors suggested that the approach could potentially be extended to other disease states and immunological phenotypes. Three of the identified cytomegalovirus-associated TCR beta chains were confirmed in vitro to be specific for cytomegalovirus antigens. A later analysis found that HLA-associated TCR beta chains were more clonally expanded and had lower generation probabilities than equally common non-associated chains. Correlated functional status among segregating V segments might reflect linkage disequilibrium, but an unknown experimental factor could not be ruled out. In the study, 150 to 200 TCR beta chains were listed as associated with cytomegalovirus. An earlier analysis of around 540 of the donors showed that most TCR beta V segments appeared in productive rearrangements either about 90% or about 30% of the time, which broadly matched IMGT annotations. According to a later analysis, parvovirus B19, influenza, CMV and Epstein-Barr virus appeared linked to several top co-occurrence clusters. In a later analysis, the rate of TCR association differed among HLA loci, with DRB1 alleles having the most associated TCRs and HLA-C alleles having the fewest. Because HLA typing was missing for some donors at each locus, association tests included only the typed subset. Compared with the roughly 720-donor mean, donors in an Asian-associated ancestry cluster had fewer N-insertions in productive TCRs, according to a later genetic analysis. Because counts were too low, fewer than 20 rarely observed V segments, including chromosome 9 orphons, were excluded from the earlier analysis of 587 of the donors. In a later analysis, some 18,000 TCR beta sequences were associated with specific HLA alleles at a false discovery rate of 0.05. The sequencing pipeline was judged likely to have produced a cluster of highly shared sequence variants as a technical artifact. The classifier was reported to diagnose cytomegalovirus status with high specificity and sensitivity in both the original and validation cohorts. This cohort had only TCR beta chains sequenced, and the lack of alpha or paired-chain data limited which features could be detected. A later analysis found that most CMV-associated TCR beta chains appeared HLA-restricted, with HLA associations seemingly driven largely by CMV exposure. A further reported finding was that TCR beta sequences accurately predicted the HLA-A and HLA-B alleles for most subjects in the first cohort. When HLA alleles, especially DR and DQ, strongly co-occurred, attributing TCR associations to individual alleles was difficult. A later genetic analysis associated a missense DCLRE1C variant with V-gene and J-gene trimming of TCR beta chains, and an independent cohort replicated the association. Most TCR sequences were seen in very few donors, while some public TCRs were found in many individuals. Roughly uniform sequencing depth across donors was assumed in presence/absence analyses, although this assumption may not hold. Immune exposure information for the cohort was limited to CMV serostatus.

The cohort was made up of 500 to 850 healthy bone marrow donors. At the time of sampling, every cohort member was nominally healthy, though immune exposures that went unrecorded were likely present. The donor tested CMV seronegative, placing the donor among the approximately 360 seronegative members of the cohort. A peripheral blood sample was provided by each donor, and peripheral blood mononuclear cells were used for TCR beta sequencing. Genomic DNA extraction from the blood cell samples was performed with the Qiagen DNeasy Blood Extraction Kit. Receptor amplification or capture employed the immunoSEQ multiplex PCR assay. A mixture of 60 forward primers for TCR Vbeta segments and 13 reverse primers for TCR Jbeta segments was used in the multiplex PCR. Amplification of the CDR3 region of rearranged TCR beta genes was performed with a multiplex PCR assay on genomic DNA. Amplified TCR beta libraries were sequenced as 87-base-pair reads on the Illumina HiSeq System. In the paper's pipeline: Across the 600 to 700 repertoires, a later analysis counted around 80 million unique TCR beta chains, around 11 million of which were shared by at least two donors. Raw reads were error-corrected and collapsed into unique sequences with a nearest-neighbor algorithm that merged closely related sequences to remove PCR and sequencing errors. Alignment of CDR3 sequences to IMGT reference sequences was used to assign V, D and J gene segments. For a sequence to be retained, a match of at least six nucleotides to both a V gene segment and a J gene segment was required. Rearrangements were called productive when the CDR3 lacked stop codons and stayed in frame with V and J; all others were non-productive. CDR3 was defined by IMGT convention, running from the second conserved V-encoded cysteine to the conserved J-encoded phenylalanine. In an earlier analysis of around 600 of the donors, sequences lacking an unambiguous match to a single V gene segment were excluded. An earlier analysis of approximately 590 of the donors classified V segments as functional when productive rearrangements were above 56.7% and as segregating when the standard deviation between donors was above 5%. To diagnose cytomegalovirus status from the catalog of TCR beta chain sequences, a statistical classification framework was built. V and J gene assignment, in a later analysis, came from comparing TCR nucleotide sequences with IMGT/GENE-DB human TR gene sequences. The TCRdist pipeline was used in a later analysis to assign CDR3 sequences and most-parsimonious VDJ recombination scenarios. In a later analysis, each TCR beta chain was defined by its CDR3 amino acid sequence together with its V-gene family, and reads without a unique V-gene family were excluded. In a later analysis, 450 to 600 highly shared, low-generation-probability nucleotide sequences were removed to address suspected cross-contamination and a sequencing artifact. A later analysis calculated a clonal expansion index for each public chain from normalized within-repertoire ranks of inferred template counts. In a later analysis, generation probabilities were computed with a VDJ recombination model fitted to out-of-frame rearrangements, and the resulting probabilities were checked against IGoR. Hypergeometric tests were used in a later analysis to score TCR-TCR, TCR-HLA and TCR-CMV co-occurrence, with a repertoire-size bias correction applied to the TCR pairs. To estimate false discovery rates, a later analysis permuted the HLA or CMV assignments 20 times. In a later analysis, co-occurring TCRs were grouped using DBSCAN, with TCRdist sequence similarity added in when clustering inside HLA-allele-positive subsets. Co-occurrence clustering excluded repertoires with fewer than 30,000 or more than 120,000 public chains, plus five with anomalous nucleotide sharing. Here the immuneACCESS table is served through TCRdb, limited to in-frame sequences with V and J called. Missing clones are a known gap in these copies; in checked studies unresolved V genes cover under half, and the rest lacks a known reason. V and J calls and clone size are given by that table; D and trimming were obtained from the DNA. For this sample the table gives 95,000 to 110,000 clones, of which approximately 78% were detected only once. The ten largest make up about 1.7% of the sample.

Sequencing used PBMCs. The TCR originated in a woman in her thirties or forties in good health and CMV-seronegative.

The nucleotide sequence is given as TGTGCCAGCAGCCTTAGCGGACTCTCCTACAATGAGCAGTTCTTC. Its protein reads: CASSLSGLSYNEQFF. The chain joins TRBV7-3 to TRBJ2-1, and TRBD2 may be the D gene, going by 6 matching bases. CDR1 and CDR2 are drawn from the germline V gene: SGHTA, FQGTGA. Its CDR3 holds 15 amino acids, cysteine through phenylalanine. The kept DNA is CDR3 alone, 45 bases in frame from the first base. V is clipped by 5 bases and J by 0 bases, and the sequence between their germline boundaries is 11 bases long.